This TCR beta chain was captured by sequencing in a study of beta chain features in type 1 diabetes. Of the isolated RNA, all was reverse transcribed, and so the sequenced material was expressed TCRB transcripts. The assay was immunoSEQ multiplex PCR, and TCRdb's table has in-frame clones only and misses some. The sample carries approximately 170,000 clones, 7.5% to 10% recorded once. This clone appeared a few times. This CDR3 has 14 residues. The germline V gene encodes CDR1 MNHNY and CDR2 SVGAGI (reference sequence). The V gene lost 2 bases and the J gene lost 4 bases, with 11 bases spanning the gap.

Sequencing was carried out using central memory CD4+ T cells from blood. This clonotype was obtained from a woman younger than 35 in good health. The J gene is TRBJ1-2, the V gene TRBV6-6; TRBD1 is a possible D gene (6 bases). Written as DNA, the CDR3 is TGTGCCAGCAGTTACCGGGGGGCAAGCTATGGCTACACCTTC. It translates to CASSYRGASYGYTF.